The rows below give T cell receptor beta chains drawn from one sample of a study of HIV-infected patients and healthy controls. Each CDR3 protein is one row after TCRdb ran MiXCR on the 5' RACE reads. The table includes roughly 4,200 distinct CDR3 sequences, about 14% detected once. Sequencing used blood, obtained before antiretroviral therapy. Receptors originate from an adult with HIV infection. CDR3s include the opening cysteine and the closing phenylalanine or tryptophan. The order of the fields is CDR3 length, clone size, D gene, V gene, J gene, CDR3 DNA, CDR3 protein. The D gene is left open where the match is weak. Not every row has a clone size; where given, it reads once, few, many or a size class.

CDR3 length: 14
clone size: medium-sized
D gene: .
V gene: TRBV7-9
J gene: TRBJ2-1
CDR3 DNA: TGTGCCAGCAGCTTAGAAGACCAAATGAATGAGCAGTTCTTC
CDR3 protein: CASSLEDQMNEQFF

CDR3 length: 14
clone size: medium-sized
D gene: TRBD1
V gene: TRBV27
J gene: TRBJ2-7
CDR3 DNA: TGTGCCAGCATAAAAGGACAGGGCGGTATCGAGCAGTACTTC
CDR3 protein: CASIKGQGGIEQYF

CDR3 length: 15
clone size: medium-sized
D gene: TRBD1
V gene: TRBV20-1
J gene: TRBJ1-5
CDR3 DNA: TGCAGTGCTAGTCACCCGGGACAGGGGGGACAGCCCCAGCATTTT
CDR3 protein: CSASHPGQGGQPQHF

CDR3 length: 13
clone size: medium-sized
D gene: .
V gene: TRBV10-2
J gene: TRBJ1-5
CDR3 DNA: TGCGCCAGCAGTGAGAGGCCCCGAGAGCCCCAGCATTTT
CDR3 protein: CASSERPREPQHF

CDR3 length: 16
clone size: .
D gene: .
V gene: TRBV6-6
J gene: TRBJ1-1
CDR3 DNA: TGTGCCAGCAGTTACCCCCGAGGCAGGGTGAACACTGAAGATTTCTTT
CDR3 protein: CASSYPRGRVNTEDFF

CDR3 length: 14
clone size: few
D gene: .
V gene: TRBV20-1
J gene: TRBJ2-1
CDR3 DNA: TGCAGTGCTCGATCCTCGGGACGTGTCCGTGAGCAGTTCTTC
CDR3 protein: CSARSSGRVREQFF

CDR3 length: 13
clone size: medium-sized
D gene: .
V gene: TRBV2
J gene: TRBJ2-3
CDR3 DNA: TGTGCCAGCATGGGGGGAAGCACAGATACGCAGTATTTT
CDR3 protein: CASMGGSTDTQYF

CDR3 length: 15
clone size: medium-sized
D gene: .
V gene: TRBV19
J gene: TRBJ1-6
CDR3 DNA: TGTGCCAGTAGTATTAGTCTATCCTATAATTCACCCCTCCACTTT
CDR3 protein: CASSISLSYNSPLHF

CDR3 length: 14
clone size: medium-sized
D gene: .
V gene: TRBV12-3/TRBV12-4
J gene: TRBJ1-5
CDR3 DNA: TGTGCCAGCAGTTTCGCCCCCCGGCATCAGCCCCAGCATTTT
CDR3 protein: CASSFAPRHQPQHF

CDR3 length: 15
clone size: medium-sized
D gene: .
V gene: TRBV20-1
J gene: TRBJ1-5
CDR3 DNA: TGCAGTGCTACCCCTCTGGGCGATGGAGGTCAGCCCCAGCATTTT
CDR3 protein: CSATPLGDGGQPQHF

CDR3 length: 12
clone size: .
D gene: .
V gene: TRBV13
J gene: TRBJ2-7
CDR3 DNA: TGTGCCAGCAGCTTAGGGGGGACCGAGCAGTACTTC
CDR3 protein: CASSLGGTEQYF

CDR3 length: 15
clone size: .
D gene: .
V gene: TRBV4-2
J gene: TRBJ1-5
CDR3 DNA: TGTGCCAGCAGCCAACCAAATCAACCCGAGAAGCCCAAGCATTTT
CDR3 protein: CASSQPNQPEKPKHF

CDR3 length: 13
clone size: medium-sized
D gene: .
V gene: TRBV5-1
J gene: TRBJ1-5
CDR3 DNA: TGCGCCAGCAGCCTCGGACCTACAGAAACCCAGCATTTT
CDR3 protein: CASSLGPTETQHF

CDR3 length: 16
clone size: medium-sized
D gene: TRBD2
V gene: TRBV5-1
J gene: TRBJ2-3
CDR3 DNA: TGCGCCAGCAGGAGAACTAGCGGGAGACCCACAGATACGCAGTATTTT
CDR3 protein: CASRRTSGRPTDTQYF

CDR3 length: 12
clone size: medium-sized
D gene: .
V gene: TRBV12-3/TRBV12-4
J gene: TRBJ1-1
CDR3 DNA: TGTGCCAGCAATACAGGGTTGGCTGAAGCTTTCTTT
CDR3 protein: CASNTGLAEAFF

CDR3 length: 18
clone size: many
D gene: .
V gene: TRBV14
J gene: TRBJ2-4
CDR3 DNA: TGTGCCAGCAGCCAAGAGGCGGGCAGTTCATTAGCCAAAAACATTCAGTACTTC
CDR3 protein: CASSQEAGSSLAKNIQYF

CDR3 length: 14
clone size: medium-sized
D gene: .
V gene: TRBV24-1
J gene: TRBJ2-1
CDR3 DNA: TGTGCCACCAGTGATTTCAAAGGGACCAATGAGCAGTTCTTC
CDR3 protein: CATSDFKGTNEQFF

CDR3 length: 14
clone size: medium-sized
D gene: TRBD1
V gene: TRBV20-1
J gene: TRBJ2-1
CDR3 DNA: TGCAGTGCTAGAGCCGGGACAGTTTACAATGAGCAGTTCTTC
CDR3 protein: CSARAGTVYNEQFF